The rows below give T cell receptor beta chains drawn from one sample of a study of cytomegalovirus exposure and HLA in healthy donors. The method was immunoSEQ multiplex PCR; TCRdb's version includes in-frame clones alone and lacks a portion of them. Of 80,000 to 100,000 clones listed, under 80% are singletons. Sequenced sample: PBMCs. The receptors were sampled from a man aged 45-60 years in good health and CMV-seropositive. Both conserved end residues are part of each CDR3. The D gene is left open where the match is weak. Where a row states a size, it is once, few, many or the class of an expanded clone; other rows omit it.

v_gene,d_gene,j_gene,abundance,CDR3nt,CDR3aa
TRBV19,TRBD2,TRBJ2-3,.,TGTGCCAGTACCGGGACTAGATGGGATACGCAGTATTTT,CASTGTRWDTQYF
TRBV19,TRBD1,TRBJ1-6,.,TGTGCCAGTAGTATATCAAACCCCGGGACAGGGGATTCACCCCTCCACTTT,CASSISNPGTGDSPLHF
TRBV9,.,TRBJ1-2,.,TGTGCCAGCAGCGTAACAGGTTTTACGGGAGAAGGTGGCTACCCCTTC,CASSVTGFTGEGGYPF
TRBV5-1,TRBD1,TRBJ1-4,.,TGCGCCAGCAGCTCTCAGGGGGCGGGGGAAAAACTGTTTTTT,CASSSQGAGEKLFF
TRBV19,TRBD2,TRBJ2-7,.,TGTGCCAGTAGTCCGACTAGCGGGGGGCCTTACGGACAGTACTTC,CASSPTSGGPYGQYF
TRBV2,TRBD1,TRBJ2-3,.,TGTGCCAGCTTACCTTCGGACAGGGGAGCCTACACAGATACGCAGTATTTT,CASLPSDRGAYTDTQYF
TRBV4-1,TRBD1,TRBJ2-1,.,TGCGCCAGCAGCCAAGATCAACCGGGACAGTTATACAATGAGCAGTTCTTC,CASSQDQPGQLYNEQFF
TRBV7-9,TRBD1,TRBJ1-1,.,TGTGCCAGCAGCCCCGGGACAGGGAGAGGGACTGAAGCTTTCTTT,CASSPGTGRGTEAFF
TRBV9,TRBD2,TRBJ2-7,.,TGTGCCAGCAGCGCCTCCGGGACTAGCGGCTACGAGCAGTACTTC,CASSASGTSGYEQYF
TRBV5-1,TRBD2,TRBJ2-5,.,TGCGCCAGCAGCTGGGGGACTACCGCCCTGGGGGAGACCCAGTACTTC,CASSWGTTALGETQYF
TRBV19,.,TRBJ1-6,.,TGTGCCAGTAAGGTGCAGGAGGGTTCACCCCTCCACTTT,CASKVQEGSPLHF
TRBV2,.,TRBJ1-5,once,TGTGCCAGCAGTGAGTTAGGCGGGCCCCAGAATTTT,CASSELGGPQNF
TRBV4-3,.,TRBJ1-3,.,TGCGCCAGCAGCCAAGACGCAGGGCAATCTGGAAACACCATATATTTT,CASSQDAGQSGNTIYF
TRBV5-1,.,TRBJ1-6,few,TGCGCCAGCAGCTTGGCCGGGGGTAATTCACCCCTCCACTTT,CASSLAGGNSPLHF
TRBV19,TRBD1,TRBJ2-7,.,TGTGCCAGTAGTATAGCGGGGACAGGGACCTACGAGCAGTACTTC,CASSIAGTGTYEQYF
TRBV5-1,.,TRBJ1-1,.,TGCGCCAGCAGCCCACCGGGACACCTTAACACTGAAGCTTTCTTT,CASSPPGHLNTEAFF
TRBV10-3,.,TRBJ2-1,.,TGTGCCATCAGTGATTACTCCGGGACACGGGGTTCCAATGAGCAGTTCTTC,CAISDYSGTRGSNEQFF
TRBV16,TRBD1,TRBJ1-1,.,TGTGCCAGCAGCACAACAGGGGGAAACACTGAAGCTTTCTTT,CASSTTGGNTEAFF
TRBV9,TRBD1,TRBJ1-1,.,TGTGCCAGCACCACAGGGGGTTGGGGCGCTGAAGCTTTCTTT,CASTTGGWGAEAFF
TRBV6-5,TRBD1,TRBJ2-7,once,TGTGCCAGCAGTTGGGGACAGGGGAACGAGCAGTACTTC,CASSWGQGNEQYF
TRBV29-1,TRBD1,TRBJ1-1,few,TGCAGCGTATTGGGACAGGGAGGTTCTGAAGCTTTCTTT,CSVLGQGGSEAFF